The rows below give T cell receptor beta chains drawn from one sample of a study of cytomegalovirus exposure and HLA in healthy donors. Method: immunoSEQ multiplex PCR; TCRdb's copy keeps in-frame clones and lacks some. The repertoire holds some 150,000 clones, with approximately 84% as singletons. The sample consisted of PBMCs. These receptors originate from a middle-aged woman in good health and CMV-seronegative. Each CDR3 is given with its conserved first and last residue. Clone size appears in some rows only: once, few, many, or a class for an expanded clone.

V gene	J gene	clone size	CDR3 protein
TRBV19	TRBJ2-2	few	CASRGGSAGELFF
TRBV10-2	TRBJ2-3	NA	CASSGGVWDTQYF
TRBV2	TRBJ1-1	NA	CASSGGSMNTEAFF
TRBV9	TRBJ1-4	NA	CASTPAAGFYEKLFF
TRBV6-6	TRBJ2-7	few	CASGQFAGPYEQYF
TRBV28	TRBJ2-7	NA	CASSLLREGPHEQYF
TRBV4-2	TRBJ2-1	NA	CASSQEGFEESEQFF
TRBV28	TRBJ1-4	NA	CASSLLREKLFF
TRBV27	TRBJ1-1	NA	CASSALEGTEAFF
TRBV30	TRBJ2-5	NA	CAWCAGTSGFGETQYF
TRBV28	TRBJ2-7	NA	CASRRGEQYF
TRBV7-2	TRBJ1-5	NA	CASSPQDRGINQPQHF
TRBV7-2	TRBJ1-6	NA	CASSQQAYNSPLHF
TRBV28	TRBJ1-2	NA	CASRQGAEYGYTF
TRBV9	TRBJ2-1	NA	CASSVSSGYNEQFF
TRBV18	TRBJ2-7	once	CASSPGQGFGYF
TRBV9	TRBJ2-7	NA	CASSVVAGAEYEQYF
TRBV27	TRBJ2-6	NA	CASSLPPGRTSGANVLTF
TRBV6-6	TRBJ2-7	NA	CASSPFRGSYEQYF
TRBV9	TRBJ2-6	medium-sized	CASSPWGDGANVLTF
TRBV21-1	TRBJ1-3	once	CASSKGEGHLCGPAWSGNTIYF
TRBV28	TRBJ2-1	NA	CASSFPSELEQFF